These T cell receptor beta chains were read from a single sample in a study of STAT5B mutations in CD4+ large granular lymphocyte leukemia. The protocol was immunoSEQ multiplex PCR, while the TCRdb copy is restricted to in-frame clones and leaves out a portion. Seen here are around 35,000 clones, roughly 80% observed once, and the top ten hold about 0.3%. Sequenced material: CD4+ T cells from blood buffy coats. These receptors were obtained from a human donor in good health. Both conserved end residues are part of each CDR3. Each record gives: V gene, clone size, J gene, D gene, CDR3 length, CDR3 protein, CDR3 DNA. D genes are given only for firm matches. Clone size appears in some rows only: once, few, many, or a class for an expanded clone.

>TRBV5-1|NA|TRBJ2-6|TRBD2|17
CASSLRGGSSGANVLTF
TGCGCCAGCAGCTTGCGGGGGGGATCCTCTGGGGCCAACGTCCTGACTTTC
>TRBV5-6|NA|TRBJ2-5|TRBD1|15
CASSPGQVRSETQYF
TGTGCCAGCAGCCCGGGACAGGTTAGATCGGAGACCCAGTACTTC
>TRBV2|NA|TRBJ1-3|NA|14
CASSATYSGNTIYF
TGTGCCAGCAGCGCCACGTACTCTGGAAACACCATATATTTT
>TRBV7-2|NA|TRBJ2-1|NA|15
CASSLSSGYHHEQFF
TGTGCCAGCAGCTTGAGTAGCGGATACCACCATGAGCAGTTCTTC
>TRBV11-2|once|TRBJ2-3|NA|15
CASSLRQGVTDTQYF
TGTGCCAGCAGCTTAAGGCAGGGCGTAACAGATACGCAGTATTTT
>TRBV19|NA|TRBJ1-2|NA|13
CASSTSGANVYTF
TGTGCCAGTAGTACCTCCGGGGCCAACGTCTACACCTTC
>TRBV11-3|once|TRBJ2-7|NA|12
CASSQGSYEQYF
TGTGCCAGCTCACAGGGCTCCTACGAGCAGTACTTC
>TRBV18|NA|TRBJ2-3|TRBD2|14
CASSPGTRRDTQYF
TGTGCCAGCTCACCAGGGACTAGGCGGGATACGCAGTATTTT
>TRBV27|NA|TRBJ2-1|NA|14
CASSIASLAPEQFF
TGTGCCAGCAGTATAGCGAGCCTTGCGCCGGAGCAGTTCTTC
>TRBV19|NA|TRBJ1-3|TRBD1|15
CASTPQGLSGNTIYF
TGTGCCAGTACCCCACAGGGGCTCTCTGGAAACACCATATATTTT
>TRBV19|few|TRBJ2-7|TRBD2|14
CASSIGLARAEQYF
TGTGCCAGTAGTATAGGACTAGCTAGGGCCGAGCAGTACTTC
>TRBV5-1|NA|TRBJ2-1|NA|18
CASSLAGGLGLVYNEQFF
TGCGCCAGCAGCTTGGCTGGGGGTTTAGGTTTGGTATACAATGAGCAGTTCTTC
>TRBV19|few|TRBJ1-2|TRBD1|14
CASSPWTGGIGYTF
TGTGCCAGTAGTCCCTGGACAGGGGGCATTGGCTACACCTTC
>TRBV7-2|NA|TRBJ2-3|TRBD2|17
CASRAGLAGGPPDTQYF
TGTGCCAGCAGAGCGGGACTAGCGGGAGGGCCGCCTGATACGCAGTATTTT
>TRBV27|NA|TRBJ2-2|NA|16
CASNRGGGINTGELFF
TGTGCCAGCAACAGGGGGGGCGGAATTAACACCGGGGAGCTGTTTTTT
>TRBV2|NA|TRBJ1-5|NA|15
CASRKGDRGGQPQHF
TGTGCCAGCAGGAAGGGCGACCGGGGCGGTCAGCCCCAGCATTTT
>TRBV4-2|NA|TRBJ2-5|NA|14
CASSIRDSQETQYF
TGTGCCAGCAGCATTCGGGACTCCCAAGAGACCCAGTACTTC
>TRBV27|NA|TRBJ2-7|TRBD2|14
CASSLRWEGYEQYF
TGTGCCAGCAGTTTAAGGTGGGAGGGCTACGAGCAGTACTTC
>TRBV7-3|few|TRBJ2-2|NA|14
CASSLYPGTGELFF
TGTGCCAGCAGCTTATATCCAGGCACCGGGGAGCTGTTTTTT
>TRBV30|few|TRBJ1-1|NA|14
CAWSVGQKNTEAFF
TGTGCCTGGAGTGTAGGGCAGAAGAACACTGAAGCTTTCTTT
>TRBV2|NA|TRBJ1-6|TRBD1|15
CASSEARGGRSPLHF
TGTGCCAGCAGTGAAGCAAGAGGGGGCCGGTCACCCCTCCACTTT
>TRBV5-6|NA|TRBJ2-5|TRBD1|16
CASSFSRTGSGETQYF
TGTGCCAGCAGCTTTAGTAGGACAGGGAGTGGAGAGACCCAGTACTTC
>TRBV7-2|NA|TRBJ1-1|TRBD1|15
CASSFGTGADTEAFF
TGTGCCAGCAGCTTTGGGACAGGGGCGGACACTGAAGCTTTCTTT
>TRBV30|NA|TRBJ2-1|NA|11
CAWRGFNEQFF
TGTGCCTGGAGGGGATTCAATGAGCAGTTCTTC
>TRBV7-2|NA|TRBJ2-2|NA|16
CASSLLPLRGTGELFF
TGTGCCAGCAGCTTACTTCCCCTACGGGGCACCGGGGAGCTGTTTTTT
>TRBV30|NA|TRBJ2-5|NA|14
CAWENTGFTKTQYF
TGTGCCTGGGAAAATACAGGGTTTACGAAGACCCAGTACTTC
>TRBV5-1|NA|TRBJ2-2|NA|14
CASSWGSNTGELFF
TGCGCCAGCAGCTGGGGTTCGAACACCGGGGAGCTGTTTTTT
>TRBV5-6|few|TRBJ2-1|TRBD2|15
CASSLISGTYNEQFF
TGTGCCAGCAGCTTGATTAGCGGGACTTACAATGAGCAGTTCTTC
>TRBV11-1|NA|TRBJ1-1|NA|13
CASGPGPNTEAFF
TGTGCCAGCGGGCCCGGGCCGAACACTGAAGCTTTCTTT
>TRBV25-1|NA|TRBJ1-3|TRBD1|14
CASSDDRGRNTIYF
TGTGCCAGCAGTGACGACAGGGGCAGAAACACCATATATTTT
>TRBV4-1|NA|TRBJ2-4|TRBD2|16
CASSQALAGGRHIQYF
TGCGCCAGCAGCCAAGCCCTAGCGGGAGGGCGTCACATTCAGTACTTC
>TRBV11-3|few|TRBJ1-1|NA|13
CASSFSNRVEAFF
TGTGCCAGCAGCTTTTCCAACAGGGTAGAAGCTTTCTTT
>TRBV9|NA|TRBJ2-7|TRBD1|15
CASSVGQGFAYEQYF
TGTGCCAGCAGCGTAGGACAGGGTTTCGCCTACGAGCAGTACTTC
>TRBV2|NA|TRBJ2-5|TRBD1|15
CASSVPLGQEETQYF
TGTGCCAGCAGTGTTCCCCTAGGACAGGAAGAGACCCAGTACTTC
>TRBV7-9|NA|TRBJ2-5|NA|14
CASSTRGYEETQYF
TGTGCCAGCAGCACGAGGGGGTACGAGGAGACCCAGTACTTC
>TRBV19|NA|TRBJ2-2|NA|14
CASSIKSNTGELFF
TGTGCCAGTAGTATAAAGTCGAACACCGGGGAGCTGTTTTTT
>TRBV25-1|NA|TRBJ2-7|NA|14
CASSEYNSLYEQYF
TGTGCCAGCAGTGAATATAACAGCCTCTACGAGCAGTACTTC
>TRBV11-3|few|TRBJ2-3|NA|15
CASSPGQISTDTQYF
TGTGCCAGCAGCCCAGGACAGATTAGCACAGATACGCAGTATTTT
>TRBV9|NA|TRBJ2-5|NA|15
CASSVGTGDQETQYF
TGTGCCAGCAGCGTGGGCACAGGAGACCAAGAGACCCAGTACTTC
>TRBV19|NA|TRBJ2-7|NA|18
CASSRVLAVNPESYEQYF
TGTGCCAGTAGCCGTGTTTTGGCGGTAAACCCCGAATCCTACGAGCAGTACTTC
>TRBV5-1|NA|TRBJ1-5|NA|15
CASSPLGAWNQPQHF
TGCGCCAGCAGCCCCTTGGGCGCGTGGAATCAGCCCCAGCATTTT
>TRBV11-3|NA|TRBJ1-4|TRBD1|15
CASSFQGQRNEKLFF
TGTGCCAGCAGCTTTCAGGGACAGCGTAATGAAAAACTGTTTTTT
>TRBV11-2|few|TRBJ2-5|TRBD1|12
CATGTGQETQYF
TGTGCCACCGGGACAGGACAAGAGACCCAGTACTTC
>TRBV7-3|NA|TRBJ2-1|TRBD2|15
CASSLTLVLANEQFF
TGTGCCAGCAGCTTAACGTTAGTACTAGCGAATGAGCAGTTCTTC
>TRBV18|NA|TRBJ2-7|NA|13
CASSLGAGYEQYF
TGTGCCAGCTCGCTGGGGGCGGGCTACGAGCAGTACTTC
>TRBV9|NA|TRBJ2-1|TRBD2|15
CASSGGRLAVNEQFF
TGTGCCAGCAGCGGAGGGAGACTAGCCGTCAATGAGCAGTTCTTC
>TRBV28|NA|TRBJ1-6|NA|12
CASSFVVSPLHF
TGTGCCAGCAGTTTCGTAGTTTCACCCCTCCACTTT
>TRBV4-3|few|TRBJ2-7|TRBD2|16
CASSQDIGGGVSEQYF
TGCGCCAGCAGCCAAGATATTGGGGGAGGGGTCTCCGAGCAGTACTTC
>TRBV10-3|NA|TRBJ2-2|TRBD1|16
CAISDGQGGHTGELFF
TGTGCCATCAGTGACGGACAGGGCGGTCACACCGGGGAGCTGTTTTTT
>TRBV7-2|NA|TRBJ2-7|NA|15
CASSLGGDATYEQYF
TGTGCCAGCAGCTTAGGCGGGGACGCAACCTACGAGCAGTACTTC
>TRBV6-1|NA|TRBJ2-1|TRBD1|13
CASTQGVYNEQFF
TGTGCCAGCACCCAGGGGGTCTACAATGAGCAGTTCTTC
>TRBV6-5|NA|TRBJ1-6|TRBD1|13
CASRGQNNSPLHF
TGTGCCAGCAGGGGACAGAATAATTCACCCCTCCACTTT
>TRBV6-6|NA|TRBJ2-3|NA|16
CASSRVRSVETDTQYF
TGTGCCAGCAGCCGGGTACGTAGCGTTGAAACAGATACGCAGTATTTT